The clone carrying this T cell receptor beta chain has more than one count but fewer than ten. PCR involved 60 Vbeta and 13 Jbeta primers. Generated by immunoSEQ multiplex PCR, the TCRdb table keeps only in-frame clones and is missing some. The repertoire holds roughly 150,000 clones, approximately 80% seen once, with about an eighth in the top ten. The sample belongs to a study of cytomegalovirus exposure and HLA in healthy donors. Study background: From about 179 million T cells, an earlier analysis saw roughly 120 million unique TCR beta sequences.

Sequencing was performed on PBMCs. This clonotype was sampled from a woman aged 40 to 49 in good health and CMV-seronegative.

CDR3 loop: CASSLSAGGSEAFF. The CDR3 DNA sequence: TGTGCCAGCAGTTTATCGGCAGGGGGCTCCGAAGCTTTCTTT. The chain combines TRBV28 with TRBJ1-1, with 8 bases matching TRBD1. After removal of 1 base from V and 8 bases from J, the junction contained 6 bases not matched to a gene. The CDR3 extends over 14 amino acids. Germline V gene sequence: CDR1 MDHEN, CDR2 SYDVKM.